Below, 6 T cell receptor beta chains from the same sample are listed, as sequenced in a study of blood T cell repertoires in COVID-19. Some clones are missing from TCRdb's copy, which holds only in-frame ones; the method was immunoSEQ multiplex PCR. The sample yields 70,000 or so clones, approximately 73% seen once. The source material was peripheral blood. The receptors stem from a man aged 55 to 70 with COVID-19, enrolled during active disease.

This clone was counted only a few times. The V gene is TRBV4-1, the J gene TRBJ2-7; D call uncertain. Looked up from germline, CDR1 is MGHRA and CDR2 is YSYEKL. The CDR3 totals 13 residues. V lost 1 base to trimming and J lost 3 bases, with 7 bases between them. CDR3 protein: CASSQVVRYEQYF. As DNA, the CDR3 is TGCGCCAGCAGCCAAGTAGTCCGCTACGAGCAGTACTTC.

V and J are TRBV6-1 and TRBJ2-7; the D gene is possibly TRBD1 (5 bases). The CDR3 spans 13 residues. V dropped 3 bases and J dropped 5 bases, with 11 bases sitting between them. The germline V gene has CDR1 MNHNS and CDR2 SASEGT. The CDR3 bases are TGTGCCAGCAGTGACCCAGGGTATAACGAGCAGTACTTC. Translated: CASSDPGYNEQYF.

V and J are TRBV6-5 and TRBJ2-3, with TRBD1 identical over 7 bases. V gave up 5 bases and J gave up 3 bases; unmatched junction bases: 8. Germline CDR1 reads MNHEY; CDR2 reads SVGAGI. The CDR3 has 15 amino acids. As DNA, the CDR3 is TGTGCCAGCAGTCCACAGGGGATGCGGACAGATACGCAGTATTTT. Translated, it gives CASSPQGMRTDTQYF.

V and J are TRBV19 and TRBJ1-2, with D hard to call. This CDR3 comprises 15 residues. In germline, CDR1 is LNHDA, CDR2 SQIVND (reference sequence). V was trimmed by 1 base and J by 5 bases, leaving 14 bases between them. In DNA, the CDR3 is TGTGCCAGTAGTATAGGCCGCCTACAGCCTTATGGCTACACCTTC. Translated: CASSIGRLQPYGYTF.

The V gene is TRBV6-1, the J gene TRBJ2-1, with D perhaps TRBD2 (6 bases). The CDR3 loop spans 13 amino acids. The V gene's germline CDR1 is MNHNS and CDR2 SASEGT. Trimming removed 3 bases from V and 12 bases from J, with 15 bases in between. CDR3 sequence: CASSDEPSSAQFF. Written as DNA, the CDR3 is TGTGCCAGCAGTGACGAGCCCTCTAGCGCGCAGTTCTTC.

The J gene is TRBJ2-3, the V gene TRBV27; D is ambiguous. From germline, CDR1 is MNHEY and CDR2 SMNVEV (reference sequence). The germline V and J ends were trimmed by 5 bases and 1 base, with 7 bases remaining between them. This CDR3 has 13 residues. The CDR3 sequence is CASSPLGTDTQYF. CDR3 nucleotides: TGTGCCAGCAGTCCTCTAGGCACAGATACGCAGTATTTT.